This T cell receptor (beta chain) was captured by sequencing in a study of cytomegalovirus exposure and HLA in healthy donors. The study ran its PCR with 60 Vbeta and 13 Jbeta primers. Data came from immunoSEQ multiplex PCR; TCRdb stores just in-frame clones and leaves some out. This sample has some 66,000 clones; 60% to 80% occur once, and the top ten carry about 7.8%. For this clone: A read error may account for a junction end that differs from germline.

CDR1 SGHAT and CDR2 FQNNGV come from the germline V gene. The CDR3 consists of 16 residues. The sample comprised PBMCs. The V gene is TRBV11-2, the J gene TRBJ2-2; 12 bases agree with TRBD2. The receptor was derived from a man between 60 and 75 years old in good health and CMV-seropositive. CDR3 loop: CASNLRTSGNSGELFF. The CDR3 region has the DNA TGTGCCAGCAACCTAAGGACTAGCGGGAACAGCGGGGAGCTGTTTTTT.